This is a list of T cell receptor beta chains from one sample in a study of cytotoxic CD8 clonotypes in ibrutinib-treated CLL. TCRdb's table, derived via immunoSEQ multiplex PCR, lists solely in-frame clones and lacks some. The table lists tens of thousands of clones, 86% of them singletons. The sequenced sample was PBMCs, obtained before ibrutinib treatment. The receptors were gathered from a human donor with chronic lymphocytic leukemia. CDR3s include the opening cysteine and the closing phenylalanine or tryptophan. A D gene is named only where the DNA matches it firmly. Clone size is not always given. Where it is, it says once, few, many or a class for expanded clones.

CDR3,DNA,D,size,V,J
CASSALSGEHQETQYF,TGTGCCAGCAGCGCGCTTAGCGGGGAGCACCAAGAGACCCAGTACTTC,TRBD2,-,TRBV9,TRBJ2-5
CASSLVKGAGYTF,TGTGCCAGCAGCTTGGTGAAGGGAGCCGGCTACACCTTC,-,-,TRBV5-6,TRBJ1-2
CASSPRDRGPGTEAFF,TGTGCCAGCAGCCCCCGGGACAGGGGGCCGGGCACTGAAGCTTTCTTT,TRBD1,-,TRBV11-2,TRBJ1-1
CASERAGSETQYF,TGTGCCAGCGAGCGAGCTGGGTCAGAGACCCAGTACTTC,-,-,TRBV2,TRBJ2-5
CSVKQEYGYTF,TGCAGTGTGAAACAGGAGTATGGCTACACCTTC,-,-,TRBV20-1,TRBJ1-2
CASRRTGTNTGELFF,TGTGCCAGCAGAAGGACAGGGACAAACACCGGGGAGCTGTTTTTT,TRBD1,-,TRBV6-1,TRBJ2-2
CASSQVLLLGYTF,TGTGCCAGCAGCCAAGTTCTCTTGTTAGGCTACACCTTC,-,once,TRBV4-2,TRBJ1-2
CASSQAGNRGNYGYTF,TGTGCCAGCAGCCAAGCGGGAAACAGGGGTAACTATGGCTACACCTTC,TRBD1,-,TRBV5-4,TRBJ1-2
CASGSSGNTEAFF,TGTGCCAGCGGCTCTTCAGGGAACACTGAAGCTTTCTTT,-,once,TRBV6-1,TRBJ1-1
CASSFPGQGLNEQFF,TGTGCCAGCAGCTTCCCGGGACAGGGTCTCAATGAGCAGTTCTTC,TRBD1,few,TRBV7-3,TRBJ2-1
CASSVDLGQNTEAFF,TGTGCCAGCAGCGTAGATCTGGGCCAGAACACTGAAGCTTTCTTT,-,once,TRBV9,TRBJ1-1
CASSQRTAYEQYF,TGTGCCAGCAGTCAAAGGACGGCCTACGAGCAGTACTTC,-,few,TRBV7-2,TRBJ2-7
CASSFRRGAYSTEAFF,TGTGCCAGCAGCTTTCGGAGGGGCGCGTATTCCACTGAAGCTTTCTTT,-,-,TRBV7-6,TRBJ1-1
CASRLSRGGYNEQFF,TGTGCCAGCAGACTTAGCCGCGGAGGATACAATGAGCAGTTCTTC,-,-,TRBV27,TRBJ2-1
CASSQEGGIGNQPQHF,TGCGCCAGCAGCCAAGAAGGGGGAATTGGCAATCAGCCCCAGCATTTT,-,-,TRBV4-1,TRBJ1-5
CASSGQGLSNQPQHF,TGTGCCAGCAGTGGTCAGGGTTTGAGCAATCAGCCCCAGCATTTT,-,-,TRBV6-6,TRBJ1-5
CASTGQGAIGELFF,TGTGCCAGTACGGGACAGGGGGCGATCGGGGAGCTGTTTTTT,TRBD1,-,TRBV19,TRBJ2-2
CASSGREGTEAFF,TGTGCCAGCAGTGGTCGGGAGGGGACTGAAGCTTTCTTT,-,-,TRBV2,TRBJ1-1
CASSSGQGGGNTIYF,TGTGCCAGCAGCTCGGGACAGGGAGGCGGAAACACCATATATTTT,TRBD1,-,TRBV11-2,TRBJ1-3
CASRLLGDTGELFF,TGCGCCAGCAGGCTTCTGGGGGACACCGGGGAGCTGTTTTTT,-,-,TRBV5-1,TRBJ2-2
CSADRGNTEAFF,TGCAGCGCGGACAGGGGGAACACTGAAGCTTTCTTT,TRBD1,few,TRBV29-1,TRBJ1-1
CASTFGLAAETQYF,TGTGCCAGCACGTTCGGGCTAGCTGCAGAGACCCAGTACTTC,-,-,TRBV11-1,TRBJ2-5
CATSKAGDQDTQYF,TGTGCCACCAGCAAGGCGGGGGATCAAGATACGCAGTATTTT,TRBD2,-,TRBV15,TRBJ2-3
CASSLSSDTQYF,TGTGCCAGCTCACTTTCCTCAGATACGCAGTATTTT,-,-,TRBV18,TRBJ2-3
CASRALIAKNTGELFF,TGCGCCAGCAGAGCGTTGATAGCGAAAAACACCGGGGAGCTGTTTTTT,-,-,TRBV5-1,TRBJ2-2
CASSPTGVPNYGYTF,TGTGCCAGCTCCCCGACAGGGGTTCCAAACTATGGCTACACCTTC,TRBD1,-,TRBV18,TRBJ1-2
CASSWDTAPPYEQYF,TGTGCCAGCAGTTGGGATACAGCGCCGCCCTACGAGCAGTACTTC,-,-,TRBV27,TRBJ2-7
CASSERERTEAFF,TGTGCCAGCAGTGAGAGGGAACGTACTGAAGCTTTCTTT,-,-,TRBV2,TRBJ1-1
CASSWTGIEAFF,TGTGCCAGCAGCTGGACAGGAATCGAAGCTTTCTTT,TRBD1,-,TRBV7-9,TRBJ1-1
CSGYRGAGETQYF,TGCAGCGGGTACCGGGGGGCGGGGGAGACCCAGTACTTC,-,once,TRBV29-1,TRBJ2-5
CASSFNLRGVFQETQYF,TGTGCCAGCAGCTTTAACCTCAGGGGGGTGTTCCAAGAGACCCAGTACTTC,-,-,TRBV11-2,TRBJ2-5
CASSFGTVYEQYF,TGTGCCAGCAGCTTCGGGACAGTCTACGAGCAGTACTTC,TRBD1,-,TRBV5-6,TRBJ2-7
CASSEPGLGVNIQYF,TGTGCCAGCAGCGAACCGGGACTAGGAGTAAACATTCAGTACTTC,TRBD2,many,TRBV6-6,TRBJ2-4
CASSERGTEAFF,TGTGCCAGCAGTGAGCGGGGCACTGAAGCTTTCTTT,-,-,TRBV28,TRBJ1-1
CSAKRINRDTTYEQYF,TGCAGCGCCAAAAGGATTAACCGGGACACCACCTACGAGCAGTACTTC,-,-,TRBV29-1,TRBJ2-7
CASGTNYNEQFF,TGTGCCAGTGGGACTAACTACAATGAGCAGTTCTTC,TRBD2,-,TRBV9,TRBJ2-1
CASSDGQVNQPQHF,TGTGCCAGCAGTGATGGTCAGGTCAATCAGCCCCAGCATTTT,-,-,TRBV6-1,TRBJ1-5
CSVRSRGRGKEKNNEQFF,TGCAGCGTTCGCTCTCGGGGCAGGGGAAAGGAAAAAAACAATGAGCAGTTCTTC,-,-,TRBV29-1,TRBJ2-1
CASSRSQETQYF,TGTGCCAGCAGCCGCTCCCAAGAGACCCAGTACTTC,-,-,TRBV7-6,TRBJ2-5
CSVGTGLVTYEQYF,TGCAGCGTCGGGACAGGGTTGGTGACCTACGAGCAGTACTTC,TRBD1,-,TRBV29-1,TRBJ2-7
CASSLAPATGSLAQYF,TGCGCCAGCAGCTTGGCCCCCGCGACAGGGAGCCTCGCGCAGTACTTC,TRBD1,-,TRBV5-1,TRBJ2-7
CASSFSYGAEAFF,TGTGCCAGCAGCTTTTCGTACGGGGCTGAAGCTTTCTTT,-,-,TRBV7-3,TRBJ1-1
CASSQEGSGRPNTGELFF,TGCGCCAGCAGCCAAGAAGGCAGCGGGAGGCCGAACACCGGGGAGCTGTTTTTT,TRBD2,-,TRBV4-1,TRBJ2-2
CSVAPRTLYEQYF,TGCAGCGTTGCTCCCAGGACCCTTTACGAGCAGTACTTC,-,-,TRBV29-1,TRBJ2-7
CASSSDRGSTGELFF,TGTGCCAGCAGCTCCGACAGGGGGTCCACCGGGGAGCTGTTTTTT,TRBD1,-,TRBV5-6,TRBJ2-2
CASSPSGTFGNTIYF,TGTGCCAGCAGCCCATCCGGGACGTTTGGAAACACCATATATTTT,-,once,TRBV16,TRBJ1-3
CASSLTRQVPYEQYF,TGTGCCAGCAGCCTCACCCGACAGGTCCCCTACGAGCAGTACTTC,-,-,TRBV7-6,TRBJ2-7
CASSLVSGMSEAFF,TGTGCCAGCAGCTTAGTTTCAGGGATGTCTGAAGCTTTCTTT,-,-,TRBV11-2,TRBJ1-1
CASSDQTSGRYNEQFF,TGCGCCAGCAGTGACCAGACTAGCGGGAGGTACAATGAGCAGTTCTTC,TRBD2,-,TRBV10-1,TRBJ2-1
CSVDHRVAEQFF,TGCAGCGTGGACCACAGGGTAGCTGAGCAGTTCTTC,-,once,TRBV29-1,TRBJ2-1
CASSLRVGISNQPQHF,TGTGCCAGCAGTTTAAGGGTCGGGATCAGCAATCAGCCCCAGCATTTT,-,-,TRBV28,TRBJ1-5
CASSGGQGKSKNIQYF,TGTGCCAGCAGCGGGGGACAGGGGAAATCCAAAAACATTCAGTACTTC,TRBD1,-,TRBV5-4,TRBJ2-4
CASSARDRGFGANVLTF,TGTGCCAGCAGTGCCCGGGACAGGGGTTTCGGGGCCAACGTCCTGACTTTC,TRBD1,-,TRBV25-1,TRBJ2-6